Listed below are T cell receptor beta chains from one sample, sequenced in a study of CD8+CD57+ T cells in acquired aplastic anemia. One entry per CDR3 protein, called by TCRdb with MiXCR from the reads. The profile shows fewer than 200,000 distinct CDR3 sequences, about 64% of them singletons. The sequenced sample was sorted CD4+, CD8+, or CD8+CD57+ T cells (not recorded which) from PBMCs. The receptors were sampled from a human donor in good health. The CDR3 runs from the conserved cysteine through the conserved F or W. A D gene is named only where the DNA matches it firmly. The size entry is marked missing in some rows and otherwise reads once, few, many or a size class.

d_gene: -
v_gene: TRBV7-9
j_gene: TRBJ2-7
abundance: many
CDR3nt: TGTGCCAGCAGCTTAGTCCTAGCCTCCCCCGAGCAGTACTTC
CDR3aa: CASSLVLASPEQYF

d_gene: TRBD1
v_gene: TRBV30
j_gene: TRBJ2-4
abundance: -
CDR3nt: TGTGCCTGGAGGACAGGGGCTAACCTAGCCAAAAACATTCAGTACTTC
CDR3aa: CAWRTGANLAKNIQYF

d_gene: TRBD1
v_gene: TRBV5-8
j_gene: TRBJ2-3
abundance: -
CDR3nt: TGTGCCAGCAGCTTGGAGGGGGCGAGTACAGATACGCAGTATTTT
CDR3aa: CASSLEGASTDTQYF

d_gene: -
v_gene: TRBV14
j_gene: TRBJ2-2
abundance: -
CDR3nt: TGTGCCAGCAGCCATTACAGGGAGCTGTTTTTT
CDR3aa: CASSHYRELFF

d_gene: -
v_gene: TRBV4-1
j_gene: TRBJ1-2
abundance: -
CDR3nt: TGCGCCAGCAGCCATCAGGGTTCTGACTATGGCTACACCTTC
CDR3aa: CASSHQGSDYGYTF

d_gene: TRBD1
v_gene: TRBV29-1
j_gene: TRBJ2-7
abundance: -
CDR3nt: TGCAGCGTTGAACCACCCGGGACAGGGAGCGGCGAGCATTTCTTC
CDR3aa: CSVEPPGTGSGEHFF

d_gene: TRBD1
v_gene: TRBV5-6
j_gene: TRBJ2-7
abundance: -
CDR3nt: TGTGCCAGCAGCTCCACCGGGACAGGGGGGGCCTACGAGCAGTACTTC
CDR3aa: CASSSTGTGGAYEQYF

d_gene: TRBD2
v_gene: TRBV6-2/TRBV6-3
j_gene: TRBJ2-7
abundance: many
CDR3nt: TGTGCCAGCAGTTACGGACTAGCGGGAGTTCTCGGGCAGTACTTC
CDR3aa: CASSYGLAGVLGQYF

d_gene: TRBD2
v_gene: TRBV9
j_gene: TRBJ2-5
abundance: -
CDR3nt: TGTGCCAGCAGCACCCGCGGGGGGGCGGGAGAGACCCAGTACTTC
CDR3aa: CASSTRGGAGETQYF

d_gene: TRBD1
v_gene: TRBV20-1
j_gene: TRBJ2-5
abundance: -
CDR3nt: TGCAGTGCTAGTGGTGTCGGGACAGGTAAAGAGACCCAGTACTTC
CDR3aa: CSASGVGTGKETQYF

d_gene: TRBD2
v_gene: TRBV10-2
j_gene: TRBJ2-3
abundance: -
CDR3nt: TGCGCCAGTCGAGGAGCGGGAGGGGCAGATACGCAGTATTTT
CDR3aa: CASRGAGGADTQYF

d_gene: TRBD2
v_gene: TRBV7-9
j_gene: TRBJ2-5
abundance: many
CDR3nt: TGTGCCAGCAGCGCCCGACTAGCGGAAGAGACCCAGTACTTC
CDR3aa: CASSARLAEETQYF

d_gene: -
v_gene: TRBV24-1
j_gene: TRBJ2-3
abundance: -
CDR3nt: TGTGCCACCAGGTCGACAGGTTTAGGTACGCAGTATTTT
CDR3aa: CATRSTGLGTQYF